This record covers a single T cell receptor (beta chain). The data were taken from a study of molecular identifiers for immune sequencing clone quantification. Study-wide background: Split five ways in replicates, RNA from about 20,000 or 100,000 naive CD8 cells had four portions sequenced.

Germline CDR1 MGHRA, CDR2 YSYEKL. V shed 7 bases and J shed 7 bases, with 22 bases lying between them. This CDR3 spans 15 amino acids. With listed TCR primers and previously described methods, bulk TCR libraries were prepared. TCRdb redid the calling of the PCR reads with MiXCR, one entry per CDR3 protein. The sample holds approximately 680,000 distinct CDR3 sequences, approximately 24% seen once. The clonotype comes from a human donor in good health. Some libraries in this study had Jurkat cell RNA spiked in. This chain links TRBV4-1 with TRBJ1-1, with D tentatively TRBD1 (6 bases). Sequenced input: naive CD8+ T cells from blood, with Jurkat cell RNA spiked in. Indicated subset: FACS-sorted CD8+CD4-CCR7+CD45RA+ naive T cells. The CDR3 nucleotides read TGCGCCAGCACAACCGGGACAAATTATTGGGGTGAAGCTTTCTTT. This gives the protein CASTTGTNYWGEAFF.